This T cell receptor (beta chain) was documented in a study of memory CD8 T cells in hepatitis C reinfection. TCRdb's copy holds only in-frame clones and misses some; the assay was immunoSEQ multiplex PCR. Here the sample spans 45,000 to 65,000 clones, 85% to 90% being singletons. Time point described: pre-reinfection, 55 to 20 weeks before reinfection detection. The sorted cells went straight to TCR sequencing with no prior in vitro expansion. The sequence came from a man aged 18 to 30 with hepatitis C virus infection. Sequenced sample: naive CD8+ T cells sorted from blood.

The CDR3 reads CASRFSGGEKTQYF. The CDR3 DNA reads TGTGCCAGCAGGTTTAGCGGGGGAGAGAAGACCCAGTACTTC. The rearrangement uses TRBV27 and TRBJ2-5, with 9 bases fitting TRBD2. The CDR3 length is 14 residues. Unmatched junction bases numbered 8, after V lost 6 bases and J lost 6 bases. Per germline, CDR1 MNHEY and CDR2 SMNVEV (reference sequence).